The 4 T cell receptor beta chains given below trace back to one sample, sequenced in a study of blood T cell repertoires in COVID-19. Produced via immunoSEQ multiplex PCR; TCRdb's table is partial and in-frame only. The sample lists 180,000 or so clones; approximately 83% were seen once. The sample comprised peripheral blood. The receptors derive from a human donor with active or convalescent COVID-19. The donor label of this sample is uncertain.

This chain links TRBV4-1 with TRBJ2-7; a weak D match, TRBD2 (6 bases). V was cut by 3 bases and J by 0 bases, with 15 bases left in between. Germline V gives CDR1 MGHRA, CDR2 YSYEKL. The CDR3 runs 16 residues. CDR3 residues: CASSHRSGTYSYEQYF. The CDR3, as DNA: TGCGCCAGCAGCCACCGTAGCGGAACTTACTCCTACGAGCAGTACTTC.

The chain is built from TRBV2 and TRBJ1-5, with 7 bases aligning to TRBD1. Germline V lookup: CDR1 SNHLY, CDR2 FYNNEI. V shed 5 bases, J shed 7 bases, and the junction held 8 bases outside the gene matches. The length of the CDR3 is 14 residues. In DNA, the CDR3 is TGTGCCAGCAGTCCAATTGACAGGGTGCAGCCCCAGCATTTT. Residues: CASSPIDRVQPQHF.

The chain is built from TRBV2 and TRBJ2-2; TRBD1 agrees at 10 bases. Germline V gene sequence: CDR1 SNHLY, CDR2 FYNNEI. Losses at the gene ends were 8 bases for V and 8 bases for J; bases not matched to a gene: 11. The CDR3 is 15 amino acids. CDR3 amino acids: CASLGRQGARGELFF. As DNA, the CDR3 is TGTGCCAGCCTAGGGCGACAGGGGGCAAGAGGGGAGCTGTTTTTT.

The chain uses TRBV5-6 and TRBJ2-7; the D is unclear. There are 12 residues in the CDR3. V lost 4 bases to trimming and J lost 6 bases, with 11 bases between them. CDR1 and CDR2 (germline): SGHDT, YYEEEE. CDR3 bases: TGTGCCAGCAGCCCAACGACTGGCGAGCAGTACTTC. Translated, it gives CASSPTTGEQYF.